This T cell receptor beta chain was recovered during a study of T and B cells in COVID-19 patients. CDR3 length: 14 amino acids. With 6 bases clipped from V and 8 bases from J, the junction kept 7 bases outside the gene matches. CDR1 DFQATT and CDR2 SNEGSKA come from the germline V gene (reference sequence). TRB rearrangements were amplified by multiplex PCR with BIOMED2 TRB-A/B primers. TCRdb recomputed calls from the multiplex PCR reads with MiXCR, one row per CDR3 protein. The data show about 15,000 distinct CDR3 sequences, with roughly 29% seen just once and over 1% held by the top ten. TRB was amplified from about 260-540 ng of blood genomic DNA.

Material: blood. The clonotype comes from a human donor who had recovered from COVID-19. The genes are TRBV20-1 and TRBJ2-1; 13 bases are a match to TRBD2. The chain's CDR3 is CSAYGTSGTDEQFF. The CDR3 nucleotides are TGCAGTGCGTACGGGACTAGCGGGACCGATGAGCAGTTCTTC.